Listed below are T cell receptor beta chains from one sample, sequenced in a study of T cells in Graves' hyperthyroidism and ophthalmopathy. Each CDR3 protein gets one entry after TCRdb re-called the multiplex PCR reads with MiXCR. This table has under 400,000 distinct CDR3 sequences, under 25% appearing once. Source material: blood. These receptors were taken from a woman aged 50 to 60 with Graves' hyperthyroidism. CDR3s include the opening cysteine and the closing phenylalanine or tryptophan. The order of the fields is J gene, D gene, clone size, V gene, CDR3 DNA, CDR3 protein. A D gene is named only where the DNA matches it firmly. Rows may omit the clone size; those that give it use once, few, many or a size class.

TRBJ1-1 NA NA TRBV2 TGTGCCAGCAGTGAAAGGGGAGAGGAAGCTTTCTTT CASSERGEEAFF
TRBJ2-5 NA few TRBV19 TGTGCCAGTAGTTTGACAAGGAACCAAGAGACCCAGTACTTC CASSLTRNQETQYF
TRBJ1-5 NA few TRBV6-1 TGTGCCAGCAGTGAGTCAGGAAATCAGCCCCAGCATTTT CASSESGNQPQHF
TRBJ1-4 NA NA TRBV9 NA CASSVAEGTTNEKLSF
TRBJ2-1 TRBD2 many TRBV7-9 TGTGCCAGCAGACAAGGACTAGCGGGAGATGATGAGCAGTTCTTC CASRQGLAGDDEQFF
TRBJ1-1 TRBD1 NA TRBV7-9 TGTGCCAGCAGCCAACCCCCCATCGGACAGGGCAGGATGAACACTGAAGCTTTCTTT CASSQPPIGQGRMNTEAFF
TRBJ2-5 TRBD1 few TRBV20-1 TGCAGTGCTAGCAACCTAGGGACAGGGATTGAGACCCAGTACTTC CSASNLGTGIETQYF
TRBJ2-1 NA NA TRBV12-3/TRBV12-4 TGTGCCAGCAGTGTACTAGGGGCCTACAATGAGCAGTTCTTC CASSVLGAYNEQFF
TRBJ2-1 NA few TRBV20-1 TGCAGTGGGCGGTCTAACTCCTACAATGAGCAGTTCTTC CSGRSNSYNEQFF
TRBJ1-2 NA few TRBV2 TGTGCCAGCAGCGAAAGGGTGGGGGGGAACTATGGCTACACCTTC CASSERVGGNYGYTF
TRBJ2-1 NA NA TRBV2 TGTGCCAGCAGTTCCCACCCGAGCTCCTACAATGAGCAGTTCTTC CASSSHPSSYNEQFF
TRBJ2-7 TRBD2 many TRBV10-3 TGTGCCATCAGTGGAGCGGGAACGGTCGAGCAGTACTTC CAISGAGTVEQYF
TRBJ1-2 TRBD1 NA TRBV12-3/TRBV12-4 TGTGCCAGCAGTTTCCTACAGGGGGGCTATGGCTACACCTTC CASSFLQGGYGYTF
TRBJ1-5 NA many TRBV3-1 TGTGCCAGCAGCCGGGACACTAGCAATCAGCCCCAGCATTTT CASSRDTSNQPQHF
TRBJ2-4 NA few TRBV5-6 TGTGCCAGCAGCACGGGGCCAAACAAAAACATTCAGTACTTC CASSTGPNKNIQYF
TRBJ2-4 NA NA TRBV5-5 TGTGCCAGCTACGGAGACAAAAACATTCAGTACTTC CASYGDKNIQYF
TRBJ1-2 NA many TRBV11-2 TGTGCCAGCAGTCAACAGACAGGACCCTATGGCTACACCTTC CASSQQTGPYGYTF
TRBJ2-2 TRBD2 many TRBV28 TGTGCCAGCAGTTCAACTAGCGGGAGGGCGAACACCGGGGAGCTGTTTTTT CASSSTSGRANTGELFF
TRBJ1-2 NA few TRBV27 TGTGCCAGCAGTTTCGGACCTATCTATGGCTACACCTTC CASSFGPIYGYTF
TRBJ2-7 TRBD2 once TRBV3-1 TGTGCCAGCAGCCAAATGGCGGGAGTGGCCGAGCAGTACTTC CASSQMAGVAEQYF
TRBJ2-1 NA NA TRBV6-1 TGTGCCAGCTCTAGGGTCTCCTACAATGAGCAGTTCTTC CASSRVSYNEQFF
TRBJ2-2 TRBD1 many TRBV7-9 TGTGCCAGCAACCTACCGGACAGGGGCGACACCGGGGAGCTGTTTTTT CASNLPDRGDTGELFF
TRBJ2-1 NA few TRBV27 TGTGCCAGCACCCCGACATCCTACAATGAGCAGTTCTTC CASTPTSYNEQFF
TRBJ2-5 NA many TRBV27 TGTGCCAGCAGTGGGCTTGCGGCTCAAGAGACCCAGTACTTC CASSGLAAQETQYF
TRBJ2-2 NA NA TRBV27 TGTGCCAGCAGTCACCAAGGGGGGATCGGCGGGGAGCTGTTTTTT CASSHQGGIGGELFF
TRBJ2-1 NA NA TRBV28 TGTGCCAGCAGAGAAACTAGATTGTTCTTC CASRETRLFF
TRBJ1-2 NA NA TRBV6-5 TGTGCCAGCAGTTACTCGAGTGACGTCAACTATGGCTACACCTTC CASSYSSDVNYGYTF
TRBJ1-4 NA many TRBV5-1 TGCGCCAGCAGCCTCCTGGGGAGGGTGCCTAATGAAAAACTGTTTTTT CASSLLGRVPNEKLFF
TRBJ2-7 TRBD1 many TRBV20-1 TGCAGTGCTACCGGGACAGGGGTTTCCTACGAGCAGTACTTC CSATGTGVSYEQYF
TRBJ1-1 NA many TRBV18 TGTGCCAGCTCACTAGGAAAAGGAAACACTGAAGCTTTCTTT CASSLGKGNTEAFF
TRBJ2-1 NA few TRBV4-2 TGTGCCAGCGACTCAGGAGGTAGCTCCCGGGGGCAGTTCTTC CASDSGGSSRGQFF